The rows below give T cell receptor beta chains drawn from one sample of a study of T cells after yellow fever vaccination. A single record per CDR3 protein comes from TCRdb applying MiXCR to the 5' RACE reads. The repertoire holds 500,000 to 650,000 distinct CDR3 sequences, with 9% to 15% as singletons. The sample in question was PBMCs, obtained on the day of the yellow fever booster vaccination. These receptors all come from a young man who received the YFV17D yellow fever vaccine. Each CDR3 is given with its conserved first and last residue. Each record gives: V gene, J gene, clone size, D gene, CDR3 DNA, CDR3 protein. D genes are given only for firm matches. Size is stated for part of the rows, as once, few or many counts, or as a class when the clone is expanded.

>TRBV19|TRBJ2-4|.|TRBD1
TGTGCCAGTAGTATCGGGACAGGGGTAAACATTCAGTACTTC
CASSIGTGVNIQYF
>TRBV20-1|TRBJ2-2|few|TRBD2
TGCAGTGCCCTCAGTACTCTAGCGGGAGAAACCGGGGAGCTGTTTTTT
CSALSTLAGETGELFF
>TRBV12-3/TRBV12-4|TRBJ1-5|few|.
TGTGCCAGCAGTTCGGGGGGAGCCTCCAATCAGCCCCAGCATTTT
CASSSGGASNQPQHF
>TRBV11-1|TRBJ2-2|few|TRBD2
TGTGCCAGCAGTCTCCAGCGGGAGTTCACCGGGGAGCTGTTTTTT
CASSLQREFTGELFF
>TRBV12-3/TRBV12-4|TRBJ1-6|few|TRBD1
TGTGCCAGCAGTTCGGGACAGACTAATTCACCCCTCCACTTT
CASSSGQTNSPLHF
>TRBV7-2|TRBJ2-5|few|.
TGTGCCAGCAGCTTAGTTAGGTCCCAAGAGACCCAGTACTTC
CASSLVRSQETQYF
>TRBV20-1|TRBJ2-1|.|.
TGCAGTGCTACCGCCCTCTACAATGAGCAGTTCTTC
CSATALYNEQFF
>TRBV7-8|TRBJ2-5|many|TRBD2
TGTGCCAGCAGCAACGGACTAGCGGGAGGTGGGACCCAGTACTTC
CASSNGLAGGGTQYF
>TRBV7-3|TRBJ2-3|few|.
TGTGCCAGCAGCTTATTTGGGATCGACGATACGCAGTATTTT
CASSLFGIDDTQYF
>TRBV6-5|TRBJ2-3|many|.
TGTGCCAGCAGTCCACGCCTCCTTCGCACAGATACGCAGTATTTT
CASSPRLLRTDTQYF
>TRBV20-1|TRBJ2-3|once|TRBD2
TGCAGTGCCGTGACTAGCGGTACAGATACGCAGTATTTT
CSAVTSGTDTQYF
>TRBV6-2/TRBV6-3|TRBJ2-1|few|TRBD2
TGTGCCAGCAGCTACGCTGGGAGGGGTGCCTACAATGAGCAGTTCTTC
CASSYAGRGAYNEQFF
>TRBV5-4|TRBJ1-1|few|.
TGTGCCAGCAGCAAAAATGGGGGGCTGAACACTGAAGCTTTCTTT
CASSKNGGLNTEAFF
>TRBV7-2|TRBJ2-3|few|TRBD1
TGTGCCAGCAGCTTAGGTTGGGACAGGGGCACAGATACGCAGTATTTT
CASSLGWDRGTDTQYF
>TRBV6-5|TRBJ2-1|many|.
TGTGCCAGCAGTTACTCGAGGGTATACAATGAGCAGTTCTTC
CASSYSRVYNEQFF
>TRBV27|TRBJ1-5|many|.
TGTGCCAGCAGTTTCCAAGGGAATCAGCCCCAGCATTTT
CASSFQGNQPQHF
>TRBV10-3|TRBJ2-2|few|.
TGTGCCATCAGTGAAATAGGGCAGGGGACCACCGGGGAGCTGTTTTTT
CAISEIGQGTTGELFF
>TRBV11-2|TRBJ2-7|.|.
TGTGCCAGCAGCTCCCAGGGCGCGCGGCGTTACGAGCAGTACTTC
CASSSQGARRYEQYF
>TRBV28|TRBJ2-5|.|.
TGTGCCAGCAGTTTCCCCGCCTTAGAGACCCAGTACTTC
CASSFPALETQYF
>TRBV3-1|TRBJ1-1|.|.
TGTGCCAGCAGCCAATCCCCTGGGGCTATCACTGAAGCTTTCTTT
CASSQSPGAITEAFF
>TRBV30|TRBJ1-2|few|TRBD1
TGTGCCTTCCAGGACAGGGGCGGCTATGGCTACACCTTC
CAFQDRGGYGYTF
>TRBV20-1|TRBJ2-7|.|.
TGCAGTGCCGAGGACGAGAGTGGGAGCGAGCAGTACTTC
CSAEDESGSEQYF
>TRBV7-8|TRBJ2-5|.|.
TGTGCCAGCAGCCTATTCCTCGTCGGGTCGGGAGAGACCCAGTACTTC
CASSLFLVGSGETQYF
>TRBV3-1|TRBJ1-5|.|.
TGTGCCAGCAGCCAAGGGCCGTCGGGGCCCCAGCATTTT
CASSQGPSGPQHF
>TRBV28|TRBJ2-1|many|TRBD2
TGTGCCAGCAGTTCGGGACTAGCGGGACAGTATGAGCAGTTCTTC
CASSSGLAGQYEQFF
>TRBV5-1|TRBJ2-3|few|.
TGCGCCAGCAGCCTGTCCATCTCAAGCACAGATACGCAGTATTTT
CASSLSISSTDTQYF
>TRBV6-5|TRBJ2-7|.|TRBD2
TGTGCCAGCAGTTGCCAGCGGGGAGTTAGGCGGGAGGGCCTTGAGCAGTACTTC
CASSCQRGVRREGLEQYF
>TRBV7-6|TRBJ2-1|.|.
TGTGCCAGCAGCACCACGGACACGCCTGAGCAGTTCTTC
CASSTTDTPEQFF
>TRBV20-1|TRBJ2-2|.|.
TGCAGTGCTAGAGAGGAGAACACCGGGGAGCTGTTTTTT
CSAREENTGELFF
>TRBV6-1|TRBJ2-5|few|.
TGTGCCAGCAGTACAACGTTAGGGGTGGAGACCCAGTACTTC
CASSTTLGVETQYF
>TRBV30|TRBJ2-1|.|.
TGTGCCTGGAGGATCTACAGCCACAATGAGCAGTTCTTC
CAWRIYSHNEQFF
>TRBV12-3/TRBV12-4|TRBJ2-7|few|.
TGTGCCAGCAGAACTACAGGGTTCTTCTACGAGCAGTACTTC
CASRTTGFFYEQYF
>TRBV27|TRBJ2-1|few|TRBD2
TGTGCCAGCGGGGCCGGGACTAAACCCCACAATGAGCAGTTCTTC
CASGAGTKPHNEQFF
>TRBV11-2|TRBJ2-7|.|TRBD2
TGTGCCAGCAGCTTACTAGCGGGGAAGGTCTACGAGCAGTACTTC
CASSLLAGKVYEQYF
>TRBV4-3|TRBJ1-4|.|.
TGCGCCAGCAGCCTTGGGGGGGTTCCTGCAACTAATGAAAAACTGTTTTTT
CASSLGGVPATNEKLFF
>TRBV10-3|TRBJ2-5|few|TRBD2
TGTGCCATCTCTTCGGGGGGGAAAGAGACCCAGTACTTC
CAISSGGKETQYF
>TRBV10-1|TRBJ2-1|once|.
TGCGCCAGCAGTGAGATTAGCGGCAAGTACAATGAGCAGTTCTTC
CASSEISGKYNEQFF
>TRBV5-1|TRBJ1-1|.|.
TGCGCCAGCAGCTGGGGAGGCGTCACTGAAGCTTTCTTT
CASSWGGVTEAFF
>TRBV7-3|TRBJ2-7|few|.
TGTGCCAGCAGCTTAATCGTCCCCCGGGGAAGCTCCTACGAGCAGTACTTC
CASSLIVPRGSSYEQYF
>TRBV7-2|TRBJ1-1|few|TRBD1
TGTGCCAGCAGCATAGGGACAGGGGGAAGGATGAACACTGAAGCTTTCTTT
CASSIGTGGRMNTEAFF
>TRBV14|TRBJ2-1|.|TRBD2
TGTGCCAGCAGCCAGGGTTCTAGCGGGTCCTACAATGAGCAGTTCTTC
CASSQGSSGSYNEQFF
>TRBV3-1|TRBJ2-3|few|TRBD1
TGTGCCAGCAGCTGGGACAGGGGGATGAGCACAGATACGCAGTATTTT
CASSWDRGMSTDTQYF
>TRBV7-6|TRBJ2-3|many|.
TGTGCCAGCAGCTTAGTGAGGGGCTTGACAGATACGCAGTATTTT
CASSLVRGLTDTQYF
>TRBV7-2|TRBJ2-6|.|.
TGTGCCAGCAGCTTAGCGCATGGGGCCAACGTCCTGACTTTC
CASSLAHGANVLTF
>TRBV5-1|TRBJ2-1|.|TRBD1
TGCGCCAGCAGCACGTCGACAGGGGGCGCGGCAAATGAGCAGTTCTTC
CASSTSTGGAANEQFF
>TRBV29-1|TRBJ1-4|.|.
TGCAGCGGCACTACTTGGGACGCTTCGGGTGAAAAACTGTTTTTT
CSGTTWDASGEKLFF
>TRBV2|TRBJ2-5|few|.
TGTGCCAGCCTGGCCCGGGGGTTGGTGGAGACCCAGTACTTC
CASLARGLVETQYF
>TRBV15|TRBJ1-2|.|.
TGTGCCACCAGCAGAGATGGAGGGATCGGCTACACCTTC
CATSRDGGIGYTF